This T cell receptor beta chain was sequenced in a study of cytomegalovirus exposure and HLA in healthy donors. The PCR was carried out with 60 Vbeta primers and 13 Jbeta primers. Assay: immunoSEQ multiplex PCR; the TCRdb copy retains only in-frame clones and omits some. The table for this sample gives approximately 150,000 clones. CDR3 length: 16 amino acids. J lost 2 bases, V lost 3 bases, and 6 bases had no gene match. Per germline, CDR1 KGHSH and CDR2 LQKENI. Material for sequencing was PBMCs. The receptor was derived from a woman aged 40-49 years in good health and CMV-seronegative. The V and J genes are TRBV18 and TRBJ2-3, with TRBD2 identical over 9 bases. In DNA, the CDR3 is TGTGCCAGCTCACCGGTAGCGGGGGAGATCACAGATACGCAGTATTTT. It codes for CASSPVAGEITDTQYF.